This entry features one T cell receptor beta chain sequence. PCR employed 60 Vbeta and 13 Jbeta primers. Using immunoSEQ multiplex PCR, the repertoire was profiled, and TCRdb retains in-frame clones only, with some absent. The sample carries roughly 100,000 clones, approximately 84% recorded once. These data are taken from a study of cytomegalovirus exposure and HLA in healthy donors. V trimming: 0 bases; J trimming: 5 bases; junction bases outside the gene matches: 20. Germline assignment: CDR1 SQVTM and CDR2 ANQGSEA. This CDR3 is 19 amino acids long. The chain carries TRBV29-1 and TRBJ2-7; 9 bases line up with TRBD2. Sequencing was performed on PBMCs. This clonotype was obtained from a male donor in good health and CMV-seronegative. CDR3 protein: CSVEDRVTSGLGFSDEQYF. CDR3 bases: TGCAGCGTTGAAGATCGTGTGACTAGCGGTCTAGGTTTTAGCGACGAGCAGTACTTC.